This record covers a single T cell receptor beta chain. Its antigen remains unknown. The data originate from a study of T cells after yellow fever vaccination. The study made its TCR cDNA through 5'RACE template switching. That step introduced a universal primer site along with UMIs. In TCRdb, the 5' RACE reads were re-called with MiXCR into one record per CDR3 protein. The table lists roughly 310,000 distinct CDR3 sequences, about 8.7% of them singletons. Whole-study findings and limits: Re-detected after boosting: most primary clones, around 97% of CD4 and roughly 88% of CD8.

The germline V and J ends were trimmed by 3 bases and 1 base, with 11 bases remaining between them. Looked up from germline, CDR1 is SGHDN and CDR2 is FVKESK. The CDR3 extends over 15 amino acids. The sequence came from a man aged 18 to 30 who received the YFV17D yellow fever vaccine. Sample: PBMCs, taken on the day of the first yellow fever vaccination. The gene calls are TRBV14 and TRBJ2-3, with D uncertain. This chain's CDR3 is CASSQPRTGTDTQYF. DNA for the CDR3: TGTGCCAGCAGCCAGCCCAGAACAGGCACAGATACGCAGTATTTT.